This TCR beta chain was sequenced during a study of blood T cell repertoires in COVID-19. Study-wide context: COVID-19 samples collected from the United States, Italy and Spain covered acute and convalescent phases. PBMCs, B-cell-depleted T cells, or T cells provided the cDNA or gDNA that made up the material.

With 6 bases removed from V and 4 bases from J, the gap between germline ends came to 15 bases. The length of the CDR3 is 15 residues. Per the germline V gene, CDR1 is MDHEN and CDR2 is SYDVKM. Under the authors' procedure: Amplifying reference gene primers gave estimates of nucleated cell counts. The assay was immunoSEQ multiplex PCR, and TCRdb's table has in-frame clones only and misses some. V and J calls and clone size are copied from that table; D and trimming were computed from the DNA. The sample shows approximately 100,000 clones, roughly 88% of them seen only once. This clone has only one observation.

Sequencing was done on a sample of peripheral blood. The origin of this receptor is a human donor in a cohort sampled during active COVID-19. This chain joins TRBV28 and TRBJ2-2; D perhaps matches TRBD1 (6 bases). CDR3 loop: CASSPPRGGTGELFF. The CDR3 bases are TGTGCCAGCAGCCCCCCCCGAGGGGGCACCGGGGAGCTGTTTTTT.